Reported below is one TCR beta chain. Antigen specificity is unknown. Clones were sequenced by immunoSEQ multiplex PCR, and TCRdb holds only the in-frame ones, with some missing. The table records over a million clones, approximately 68% of them present only once. The record originates from a study of shared clonotypes between healthy human individuals. Only Caucasian adults living in Nashville, Tennessee made up the donor group. Whole-study results and caveats: Represented diversity (both genetic and exposure-history) was limited by the small number of donors. Clonotype sharing across a few donors was observed for 4% to 5.5% of naive CD4 clonotypes.

Sequenced material: memory CD4+ T cells sorted from blood. Subset defined: CD45RA-negative fraction. This sequence was found in a man between 18 and 29 years old in good health.

The CDR3 loop reads CATSNPSTSENPYEQYF. Written as DNA, the CDR3 is TGTGCCACCAGCAACCCTTCGACTAGCGAAAACCCCTACGAGCAGTACTTC. The V and J genes are TRBV15 and TRBJ2-7; 8 bases fit TRBD2. The CDR3 spans 17 residues. Trimming removed 4 bases from V and 2 bases from J; junction bases left unmatched: 13. Germline assignment: CDR1 LNHNV and CDR2 YYDKDF (reference sequence).